Included here is one T cell receptor beta chain sequence, with context. Its antigen remains unknown. This entry is derived from a study of cytomegalovirus exposure and HLA in healthy donors. Study observations and caveats: Presence/absence analyses took donor sequencing depth as roughly uniform.

Germline-derived CDR1 and CDR2 are SGHRS and YFSETQ. The CDR3 is made up of 14 amino acids. With V trimmed by 4 bases and J by 3 bases, 3 bases remained unmatched. The donors comprised healthy bone marrow donors. Primers: 60 Vbeta forward and 13 Jbeta reverse. The data were produced by immunoSEQ multiplex PCR, yet TCRdb's version contains in-frame clones alone and is incomplete. The sample lists approximately 150,000 clones; around four fifths were seen once. This chain joins TRBV5-1 and TRBJ2-2; 7 positions agree with TRBD2. What was sequenced was PBMCs. This TCR derives from a man aged 50 to 60 in good health and CMV-seropositive. The CDR3 protein is CASSVSGYTGELFF. The CDR3 region has the DNA TGCGCCAGCAGCGTTAGCGGGTACACCGGGGAGCTGTTTTTT.